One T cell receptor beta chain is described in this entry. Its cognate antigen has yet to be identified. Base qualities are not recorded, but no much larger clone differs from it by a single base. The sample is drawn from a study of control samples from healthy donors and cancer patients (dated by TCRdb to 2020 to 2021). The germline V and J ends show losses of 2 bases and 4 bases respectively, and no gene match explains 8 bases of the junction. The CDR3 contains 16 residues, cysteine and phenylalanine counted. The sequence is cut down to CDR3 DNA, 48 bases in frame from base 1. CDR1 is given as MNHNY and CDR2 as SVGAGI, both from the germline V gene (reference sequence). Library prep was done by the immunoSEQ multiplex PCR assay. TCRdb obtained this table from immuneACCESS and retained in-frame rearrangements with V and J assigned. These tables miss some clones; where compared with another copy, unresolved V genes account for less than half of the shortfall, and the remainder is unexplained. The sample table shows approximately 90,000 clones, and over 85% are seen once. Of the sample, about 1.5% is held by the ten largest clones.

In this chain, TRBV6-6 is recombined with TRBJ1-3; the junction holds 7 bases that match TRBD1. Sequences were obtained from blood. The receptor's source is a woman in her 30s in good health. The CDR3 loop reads CASSYPGGGRGNTIYF. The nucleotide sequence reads TGTGCCAGCAGTTACCCAGGGGGGGGAAGAGGAAACACCATATATTTT.